The 23 T cell receptor beta chains reported below all come from one sample, sequenced in a study of metastatic and nonmetastatic thyroid tumors. Using MiXCR, TCRdb reanalyzed the PCR reads. The sample lists roughly 21,000 clones, roughly 24% occurring once. No patient received treatment before thyroid surgery. Sample: blood. These receptors were obtained from a female donor with papillary thyroid cancer or a benign thyroid nodule (not recorded which). Some clones in this sample may be carry-over from other donors' samples.

This clone was seen ten or more times. V and J are TRBV5-1 and TRBJ2-5; no clear D gene. Trimming took 1 base from V and 2 from J, leaving 0 bases between them. Germline values: CDR1 SGHRS, CDR2 YFSETQ. The CDR3 contains 11 residues. CDR3 coding DNA: TGCGCCAGCAGCTTGCAAGAGACCCAGTACTTC. Protein: CASSLQETQYF.

On this clone: The junction and the germline gene differ at one end; a read error may be behind it. This rearrangement joins TRBV28 to TRBJ1-1, with 7 bases fitting TRBD1. The CDR3 is 13 amino acids. The germline CDR1 and CDR2 sequences are MDHEN and SYDVKM. DNA for the CDR3: TGTGCCGGCAGTTATGGACAGGCCGCTGAAGCTTTCTTT. Residues: CAGSYGQAAEAFF.

This clone was seen only a few times. The rearrangement links TRBV27 to TRBJ1-2; 8 bases are shared with TRBD1. The V segment lost 3 bases and the J segment 6 bases; nucleotides outside the gene matches: 9. This CDR3 spans 15 amino acids. Per germline, CDR1 MNHEY and CDR2 SMNVEV (reference sequence). CDR3 nucleotides: TGTGCCAGCAGTTTTGACAGGGGTGGTCGGGATGGCTACACCTTC. The encoded protein is CASSFDRGGRDGYTF.

By frequency in the sample, this clone is medium-sized. The chain uses TRBV11-2 and TRBJ1-1, with D possibly being TRBD1 (5 bases). The ends were cut back, 7 bases at V and 5 bases at J, with 14 bases in the middle. The CDR3 totals 13 residues. Germline-derived CDR1 and CDR2 are SGHAT and FQNNGV. The CDR3, as DNA: TGTGCCAGCACGGACGGGGGTTTGACTGAAGCTTTCTTT. Protein sequence: CASTDGGLTEAFF.

Many counts were recorded for this clone. The chain has TRBV18 and TRBJ2-1; a weak D match, TRBD1 (5 bases). CDR1 KGHSH and CDR2 LQKENI come from the germline V gene. The V end was cut by 3 bases, the J end by 4 bases, with 10 bases between. The CDR3 runs to 14 residues. This chain's CDR3 is CASSPGQKYNEQFF. The CDR3 nucleotides are TGTGCCAGCTCACCGGGGCAAAAATACAATGAGCAGTTCTTC.

This clone has just one count. A junction end diverges from the germline sequence, so it may reflect a read error. This sequence joins TRBV9 and TRBJ1-6; no reliable D call. The germline CDR1 and CDR2 sequences are SGDLS and YYNGEE. The CDR3 consists of 13 residues. CDR3 in amino acids: CASSAPADSPLNF. The CDR3 DNA reads as TGTGCCAGCAGCGCCCCCGCGGATTCACCCCTCAACTTT.

Ten or more counts support this clone. The chain has TRBV4-1 and TRBJ2-7; D is unclear. CDR3 length: 14 residues. Germline loops: CDR1 MGHRA, CDR2 YSYEKL. V gave up 4 bases and J gave up 6 bases, with 16 bases separating them. CDR3 nucleotide sequence: TGCGCCAGCAGCCTCCTACCTAGAAGTAGCGAGCAGTACTTC. Translation gives CASSLLPRSSEQYF.

By its share, this clone is medium-sized. The chain uses TRBV20-1 and TRBJ1-4, with a weak D call TRBD1 (6 bases). Trimming stripped 3 bases from V and 7 bases from J, with 18 bases between. CDR3 length: 15 residues. Germline CDR1 and CDR2: DFQATT and SNEGSKA (reference sequence). DNA of the CDR3: TGCAGTGCTAGGGATCCCCTAGGGGGAGGTGAAAAACTGTTTTTT. It encodes CSARDPLGGGEKLFF.

Regarding this clone: Its ends do not fully match the called genes, so a read error is possible. This rearrangement joins TRBV29-1 to TRBJ2-7; possible D gene TRBD2, 5 bases. The germline CDR1 and CDR2 sequences are SQVTM and ANQGSEA. CDR3 size: 12 residues. The chain's CDR3 is CSVDRTGYGQNF. Written as DNA, the CDR3 is TGCAGCGTTGACCGGACTGGCTACGGGCAGAACTTC.

The chain combines TRBV19 with TRBJ2-2; TRBD1 is a possible D gene (6 bases). The CDR3 is 16 residues long. V gave up 5 bases and J gave up 8 bases, with 21 bases separating them. Germline loops: CDR1 LNHDA, CDR2 SQIVND (reference sequence). CDR3 in amino acids: CASSLTRQVLGGELFF. The CDR3 DNA follows: TGTGCCAGTAGTCTTACCCGACAGGTGCTGGGTGGGGAGCTGTTTTTT.

This clone was counted many times. The chain is built from TRBV28 and TRBJ2-4; 8 bases are shared with TRBD2. Trimming removed 2 bases from V and 2 bases from J; junction bases left unmatched: 11. The CDR3 length is 18 residues. Germline V gene lookup returns CDR1 MDHEN and CDR2 SYDVKM. The CDR3 loop is CASSLVAGRGFSKNIQYF. CDR3 bases: TGTGCCAGCAGTTTAGTTGCCGGGAGGGGATTTTCCAAAAACATTCAGTACTTC.

This clone was observed many times. CDR3 residues: CASRRSGEHEQFF. In DNA form, the CDR3 reads TGTGCCAGCAGGCGATCAGGGGAACATGAGCAGTTCTTC. V and J are TRBV6-2 or TRBV6-3 and TRBJ2-1; possibly TRBD1 for D (6 bases). Germline CDR1 reads MNHEY; CDR2 reads SVGEGT. V was cut by 6 bases and J by 8 bases, with 14 bases left in between. This CDR3 region has 13 residues.

Judged by abundance, this clone is medium-sized. This chain joins TRBV20-1 and TRBJ2-7, with no clear D. Germline V gives CDR1 DFQATT, CDR2 SNEGSKA (reference sequence). The CDR3 has 15 amino acids. Trimming removed 6 bases at V and 3 bases at J, with 21 bases between. The CDR3: CSATSPGTTNYEQYF. CDR3 DNA sequence: TGCAGTGCAACATCCCCAGGCACCACGAACTACGAGCAGTACTTC.

This clone was picked up many times. V gene TRBV2 combines with J gene TRBJ1-3, with D maybe TRBD1 (6 bases). V dropped 5 bases and J dropped 3 bases, with 14 bases sitting between them. Germline V gene sequence: CDR1 SNHLY, CDR2 FYNNEI. The CDR3 has 15 amino acids. For the CDR3, the DNA is TGTGCCAGCAGTACCGGGAAGACAGGTGGAAACACCATATATTTT. Its protein product is CASSTGKTGGNTIYF.

This chain joins TRBV5-6 and TRBJ2-7; 11 bases line up with TRBD2. Germline assignment: CDR1 SGHDT and CDR2 YYEEEE. This CDR3 comprises 16 residues. Germline trimming cut 4 bases from V and 3 bases from J; bases unmatched to any gene: 9. The CDR3 loop is CASSPGLAARGYEQYF. The CDR3 nucleotides read TGTGCCAGCAGCCCGGGACTAGCGGCTAGGGGCTACGAGCAGTACTTC.

This chain links TRBV30 with TRBJ1-5, with D possibly matching TRBD1 (6 bases). Trimming cost V 0 bases and J 7 bases, with 10 bases left between them. The V gene's germline CDR1 is GTSNPN and CDR2 SVGIG (reference sequence). The CDR3 runs to 13 residues. The CDR3 nucleotides read TGTGCCTGGAGTGTACAGGGTCGGCAGCCCCAGCATTTT. Protein sequence: CAWSVQGRQPQHF.

Ten or more counts support this clone. One end of the junction fails to match germline, which may point to a read error. V usage is TRBV2 and J usage is TRBJ2-3, with D unclear. Germline V gene sequence: CDR1 SNHLY, CDR2 FYNNEI. This CDR3 is 11 amino acids long. The CDR3 DNA sequence: TGTGCCAGCAGTCAAGCCGGTACGCAGTATTTT. It yields the protein CASSQAGTQYF.

This clone has a count of ten or more. The chain recombines TRBV7-9 with TRBJ1-1, with unresolved D. This CDR3 region has 13 residues. Germline values: CDR1 SEHNR, CDR2 FQNEAQ (reference sequence). V lost 4 bases, J lost 10 bases, and 16 bases lay in between. Here the CDR3 DNA reads TGTGCCAGCAGCTCCCCGAACCTCTTCCCAGCTTTCTTT. Its translation: CASSSPNLFPAFF.

This clone was found a few times. As DNA, the CDR3 is TGTGCCAGCAGTCCCAGTGGGCTGGAGACCCAGTACTTC. As protein: CASSPSGLETQYF. The genes are TRBV6-1 and TRBJ2-5; D is unclear. Per the germline V gene, CDR1 is MNHNS and CDR2 is SASEGT. This CDR3 is built from 13 residues. Between the trimmed V and J ends, which lost 5 bases and 5 bases, there was a span of 12 bases.

Remarks on this clone: The junction departs from germline at one end; a sequencing error may be responsible. V and J are TRBV9 and TRBJ2-1, with 8 nucleotides matching TRBD2. Germline V gives CDR1 SGDLS, CDR2 YYNGEE. The CDR3 covers 15 residues. This chain's CDR3 is CASSAAIGAIRGGIF. CDR3 DNA: TGTGCCAGCAGCGCAGCAATAGGAGCTATCCGGGGGGGGATCTTC.

This clone has just a few counts. A read error may produce the germline difference seen at one junction end. This chain uses TRBV29-1 with TRBJ2-2; TRBD2 matches 7 bases. Germline V gives CDR1 SQVTM, CDR2 ANQGSEA. The CDR3 covers 14 residues. CDR3 coding DNA: TGCAACGTTGCTGGACTAGGCGGGACTGGGGAGCTGTTTTTT. This gives the protein CNVAGLGGTGELFF.

The gene calls are TRBV6-4 and TRBJ1-6; possibly TRBD1 for D (6 bases). There are 14 residues in the CDR3. The germline V gene has CDR1 MRHNA and CDR2 SNTAGT. Trimming removed 5 bases from V and 6 bases from J, with 11 bases in between. CDR3 protein: CASSLTGLNSPLHF. For the CDR3, the DNA is TGTGCCAGCAGTTTAACAGGGCTTAATTCACCCCTCCACTTT.

The chain combines TRBV6-2 or TRBV6-3 with TRBJ1-6; a weak D match, TRBD1 (5 bases). Trimming cost V 3 bases and J 0 bases, with 9 bases left between them. Germline CDR1 MNHEY, CDR2 SVGEGT. The CDR3 contains 16 residues. For the CDR3, the DNA is TGTGCCAGCAGTTATCGACAGAGCTCCTATAATTCACCCCTCCACTTT. Translation gives CASSYRQSSYNSPLHF.